These 7 T cell receptor beta chains were sequenced from one sample in a study of blood T cell repertoires in COVID-19. Sequencing was performed with immunoSEQ multiplex PCR; in TCRdb, only in-frame clones are kept and a portion is missing. This repertoire shows 20,000 to 25,000 clones, around 69% found once; its top ten account for around 21%. The sequenced sample consisted of peripheral blood. The receptors come from a human donor in a cohort sampled during active or convalescent COVID-19.

J is TRBJ1-6 and V is TRBV7-8, with 10 bases that match TRBD1. This CDR3 spans 14 amino acids. The germline V gene has CDR1 SGHVS and CDR2 FQNEAQ. Losses at the gene ends were 5 bases for V and 7 bases for J; bases not matched to a gene: 2. The CDR3 loop is CASSPDRGNSPLHF. The CDR3 region has the DNA TGTGCCAGCAGCCCGGACAGGGGGAATTCACCCCTCCACTTT.

The chain links TRBV20-1 to TRBJ2-7; no clear D gene. The CDR3 runs 11 residues. The V gene's germline CDR1 is DFQATT and CDR2 SNEGSKA (reference sequence). Between the trimmed V and J ends, which lost 1 base and 9 bases, there was a span of 10 bases. CDR3 loop: CSARVSFRQYF. The CDR3 nucleotides are TGCAGTGCTAGAGTAAGCTTTAGGCAGTACTTC.

The V call is TRBV27, the J call TRBJ2-2; 8 nucleotides agree with TRBD1. With V trimmed by 5 bases and J by 1 base, 6 bases remained unmatched. The germline gives CDR1 MNHEY, CDR2 SMNVEV (reference sequence). The CDR3 consists of 16 residues. Here the CDR3 DNA reads TGTGCCAGCAGTCTCCGGACAGGGTGGAACACCGGGGAGCTGTTTTTT. As protein: CASSLRTGWNTGELFF.

This chain connects TRBV27 to TRBJ2-3, with 7 bases that match TRBD1. The germline gives CDR1 MNHEY, CDR2 SMNVEV (reference sequence). This CDR3 comprises 14 residues. Trimming removed 5 bases from V and 3 bases from J; junction bases left unmatched: 5. In nucleotides, the CDR3 is TGTGCCAGCAGTCCTCGACAGGGTACAGATACGCAGTATTTT. Encoded protein: CASSPRQGTDTQYF.

This rearrangement joins TRBV18 to TRBJ1-1; 8 bases are shared with TRBD1. CDR3 length: 14 residues. V lost 3 bases to trimming and J lost 2 bases; unmatched junction nucleotides: 2. CDR1 is KGHSH, CDR2 LQKENI, per germline. As DNA, the CDR3 is TGTGCCAGCTCACCCGGACAGGGTAACACTGAAGCTTTCTTT. This encodes CASSPGQGNTEAFF.

The V gene is TRBV6-5, the J gene TRBJ1-5; D gene ambiguous. The CDR3 totals 15 residues. In germline, CDR1 is MNHEY, CDR2 SVGAGI. With 7 bases removed from V and 0 bases from J, the gap between germline ends came to 13 bases. The CDR3 coding sequence is TGTGCCAGCAACGTCAACAGTGATAGCAATCAGCCCCAGCATTTT. It yields the protein CASNVNSDSNQPQHF.

The chain joins TRBV27 to TRBJ2-3; D is ambiguous. Trimming cost V 7 bases and J 0 bases, with 17 bases left between them. The length of the CDR3 is 16 residues. Germline-derived CDR1 and CDR2 are MNHEY and SMNVEV (reference sequence). The CDR3 DNA reads as TGTGCCAGCACTCGACGACTTGTACTCAGCACAGATACGCAGTATTTT. Protein: CASTRRLVLSTDTQYF.